This T cell receptor beta chain appears in the sequencing data of a study of technical replicates of blood from several donors (dated by TCRdb to the late 2010s). Libraries were prepared through the immunoSEQ multiplex PCR assay. This immuneACCESS table, as held by TCRdb, lists in-frame sequences with V and J called but not all clones. Of the missing ones, under half trace to an unresolved V gene in checked studies; the others have no known cause. Counted in this sample were approximately 85,000 clones; about 92% of them appeared once. The ten largest clonotypes hold 0.25% to 0.3% of the sample. The CDR3 has 14 amino acids, counting the end cysteine and phenylalanine. Only CDR3 DNA remains: 42 bases, in frame from the first base. V is trimmed back by 3 bases and J by 5 bases, and the junction contains 2 bases that no gene match accounts for. CDR1 and CDR2 (LNHNV, YYDKDF) derive from the germline V gene (reference sequence).

As concerns this clone: Its target antigen remains unknown. No much larger clonotype is one base removed from it; base qualities were not supplied.

The sequenced sample consisted of T cells isolated from PBMCs. This sequence originates from a human donor in good health. The chain uses TRBV15 and TRBJ1-1; 11 bases in the junction line up with TRBD1. The CDR3 protein is CATSRDRGRTEAFF. The DNA sequence is given as TGTGCCACCAGCAGGGACAGGGGGCGAACTGAAGCTTTCTTT.